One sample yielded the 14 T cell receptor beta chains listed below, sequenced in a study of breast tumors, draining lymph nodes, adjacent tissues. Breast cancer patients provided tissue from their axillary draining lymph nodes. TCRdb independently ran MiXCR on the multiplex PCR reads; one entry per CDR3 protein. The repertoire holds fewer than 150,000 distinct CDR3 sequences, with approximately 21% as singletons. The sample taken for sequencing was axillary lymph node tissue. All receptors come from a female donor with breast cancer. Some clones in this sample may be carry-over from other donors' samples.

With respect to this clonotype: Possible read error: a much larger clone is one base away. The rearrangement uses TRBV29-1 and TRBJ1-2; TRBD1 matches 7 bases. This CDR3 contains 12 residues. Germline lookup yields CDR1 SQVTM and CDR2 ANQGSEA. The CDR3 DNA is TGCAGCGAGTACAGGGGAGGCGACGGCTACGCCTTC. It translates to CSEYRGGDGYAF.

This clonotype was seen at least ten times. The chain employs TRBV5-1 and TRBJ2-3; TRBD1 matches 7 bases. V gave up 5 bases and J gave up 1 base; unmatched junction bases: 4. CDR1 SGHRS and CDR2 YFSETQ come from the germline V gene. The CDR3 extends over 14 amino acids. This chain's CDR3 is CASRRTGGTDTQYF. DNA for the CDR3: TGCGCCAGCAGACGTACAGGGGGCACAGATACGCAGTATTTT.

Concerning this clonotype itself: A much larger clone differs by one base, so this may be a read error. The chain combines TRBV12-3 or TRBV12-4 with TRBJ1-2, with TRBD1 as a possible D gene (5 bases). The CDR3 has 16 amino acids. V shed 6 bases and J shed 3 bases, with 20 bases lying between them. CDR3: CASRRPGARRDYGYTF. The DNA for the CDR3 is TGTGCCAGCAGACGTCCTGGGGCCCGCCGCGACTATGGCTACACCTTC.

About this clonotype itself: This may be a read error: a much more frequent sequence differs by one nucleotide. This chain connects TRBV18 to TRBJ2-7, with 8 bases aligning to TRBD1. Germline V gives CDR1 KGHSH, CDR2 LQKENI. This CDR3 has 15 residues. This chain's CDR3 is CASSDGQGPSYEQSF. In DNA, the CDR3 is TGTGCCAGCTCAGACGGACAGGGCCCATCCTACGAGCAGTCCTTC.

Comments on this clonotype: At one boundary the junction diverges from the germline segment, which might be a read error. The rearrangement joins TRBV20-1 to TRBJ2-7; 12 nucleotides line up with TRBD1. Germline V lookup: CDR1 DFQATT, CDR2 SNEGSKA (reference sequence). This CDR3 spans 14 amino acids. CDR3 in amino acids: CSASPGQGAYERHF. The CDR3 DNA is TGCAGTGCTAGTCCGGGACAGGGGGCCTACGAGCGGCACTTC.

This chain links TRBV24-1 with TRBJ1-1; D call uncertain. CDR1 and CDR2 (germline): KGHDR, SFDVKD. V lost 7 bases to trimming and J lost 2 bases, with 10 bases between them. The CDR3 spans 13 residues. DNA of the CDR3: TGTGCCACCAGCACTACAGCTAACACTGAAGCTTTCTTT. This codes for CATSTTANTEAFF.

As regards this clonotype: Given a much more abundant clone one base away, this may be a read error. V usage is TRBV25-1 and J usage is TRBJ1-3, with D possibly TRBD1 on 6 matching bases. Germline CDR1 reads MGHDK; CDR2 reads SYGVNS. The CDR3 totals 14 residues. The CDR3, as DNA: TGTGCCAGCAGTAAAACAGGGTCTGGAAACGCCATATATTTT. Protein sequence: CASSKTGSGNAIYF.

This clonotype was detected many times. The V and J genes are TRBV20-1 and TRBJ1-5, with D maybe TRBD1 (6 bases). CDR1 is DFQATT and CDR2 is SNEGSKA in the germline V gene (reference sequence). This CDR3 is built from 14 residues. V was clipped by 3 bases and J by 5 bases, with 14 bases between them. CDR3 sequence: CSASRGTGDQPQHF. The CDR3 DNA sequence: TGCAGTGCTAGTAGGGGGACTGGGGATCAGCCCCAGCATTTT.

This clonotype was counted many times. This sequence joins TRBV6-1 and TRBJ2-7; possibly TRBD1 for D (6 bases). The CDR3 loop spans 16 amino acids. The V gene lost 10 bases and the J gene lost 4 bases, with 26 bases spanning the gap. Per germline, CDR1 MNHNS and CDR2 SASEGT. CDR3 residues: CATQLEGAGAFYEQYF. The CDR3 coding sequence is TGTGCCACACAATTAGAAGGGGCAGGGGCTTTTTACGAGCAGTACTTC.

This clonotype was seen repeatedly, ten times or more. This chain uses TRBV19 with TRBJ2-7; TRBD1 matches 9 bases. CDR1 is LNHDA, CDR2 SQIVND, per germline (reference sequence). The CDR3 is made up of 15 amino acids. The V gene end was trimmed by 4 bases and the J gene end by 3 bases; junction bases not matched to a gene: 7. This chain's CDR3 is CASSKGQGRNYEQYF. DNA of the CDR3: TGTGCCAGTAGTAAAGGACAGGGGAGAAACTACGAGCAGTACTTC.

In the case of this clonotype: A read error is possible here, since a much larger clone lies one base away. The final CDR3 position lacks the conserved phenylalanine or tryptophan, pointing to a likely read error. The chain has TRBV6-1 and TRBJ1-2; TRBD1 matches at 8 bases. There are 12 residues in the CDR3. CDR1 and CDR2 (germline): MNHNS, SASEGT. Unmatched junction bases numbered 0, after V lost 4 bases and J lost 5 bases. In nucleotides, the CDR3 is TGTGCCAGCAGTGGGACAGGGTATGGCTACACCCTC. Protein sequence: CASSGTGYGYTL.

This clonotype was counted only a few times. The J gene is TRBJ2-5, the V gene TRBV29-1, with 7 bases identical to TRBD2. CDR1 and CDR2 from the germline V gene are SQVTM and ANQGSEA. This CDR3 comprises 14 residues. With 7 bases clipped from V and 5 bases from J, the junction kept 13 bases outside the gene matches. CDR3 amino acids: CSAPGGGKQETQYF. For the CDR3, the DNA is TGCAGCGCTCCCGGCGGGGGAAAGCAGGAGACCCAGTACTTC.

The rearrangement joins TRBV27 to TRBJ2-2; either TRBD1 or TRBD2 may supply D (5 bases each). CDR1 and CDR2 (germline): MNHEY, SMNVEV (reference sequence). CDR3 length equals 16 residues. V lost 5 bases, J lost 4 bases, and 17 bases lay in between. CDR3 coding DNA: TGTGCCAGCAGTCGAAGGGGACCCACGGGCACCGGGGAGCTGTTTTTT. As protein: CASSRRGPTGTGELFF.

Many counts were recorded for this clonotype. The CDR3 is CSAPRLAGGTPYNEQFF. The CDR3 nucleotides read TGCAGTGCTCCCAGACTAGCGGGGGGCACCCCCTACAATGAGCAGTTCTTC. The rearrangement joins TRBV20-1 to TRBJ2-1; the match to TRBD2 covers 13 bases. V lost 5 bases to trimming and J lost 2 bases; unmatched junction nucleotides: 9. The CDR3 sequence is 17 residues long. The germline gives CDR1 DFQATT, CDR2 SNEGSKA (reference sequence).